Reported below is one T cell receptor (beta chain). The source of the sample is a study of cytomegalovirus exposure and HLA in healthy donors. PCR primers comprised 60 Vbeta and 13 Jbeta primers. TCRdb's table, derived via immunoSEQ multiplex PCR, lists solely in-frame clones and lacks some. This repertoire shows roughly 190,000 clones, 80% to 90% found once; its top ten account for approximately 1.6%. Sequencing used PBMCs. The receptor's source is a man aged 40-49 years in good health and CMV-seropositive.

The CDR3 bases are TGTGCCAGCAGCCGAGGAGCGGGGGCTTACGCCGGGGAGCTGTTTTTT. Translating it yields CASSRGAGAYAGELFF. The gene calls are TRBV27 and TRBJ2-2; 8 nucleotides match TRBD2. Trimming at V came to 6 bases and at J to 6 bases, leaving 12 bases not matched to a gene. Per the germline V gene, CDR1 is MNHEY and CDR2 is SMNVEV (reference sequence). This CDR3 contains 16 residues.